The sequence of this T cell receptor beta chain was determined in a study of OX40 agonist ivuxolimab in advanced cancers. Looking at the study overall: Ivuxolimab was administered intravenously to patients at 0.01 to 10 mg/kg every 2 weeks. Study-wide results and caveats: Patients with a partial response at 0.1-3.0 mg/kg had among the lowest clonal expansion. Expanded clones tended on average to be more numerous among CD8+ T cells than CD4+.

A remark on this clone: Its antigen is still unknown.

Here immunoSEQ multiplex PCR was the method, and the copy in TCRdb shows in-frame clones only, minus some. The sample yields about 64,000 clones, approximately 84% seen once. The germline CDR1 and CDR2 sequences are SGHNT and YYREEE (reference sequence). V lost 4 bases, J lost 3 bases, and 10 bases lay in between. CDR3 size: 13 residues. Peripheral blood came from all dose cohorts at three timepoints. This chain joins TRBV5-4 and TRBJ1-1; D not resolved. This receptor was identified in an adult with an advanced solid tumor such as melanoma, head and neck, liver or kidney cancer. Source: CD4+ or CD8+ T cells sorted from blood, taken in a trial of the OX40 agonist ivuxolimab. CDR3 amino acids: CASSDRGDTEAFF. Written as DNA, the CDR3 is TGTGCCAGCAGCGACCGGGGAGACACTGAAGCTTTCTTT.